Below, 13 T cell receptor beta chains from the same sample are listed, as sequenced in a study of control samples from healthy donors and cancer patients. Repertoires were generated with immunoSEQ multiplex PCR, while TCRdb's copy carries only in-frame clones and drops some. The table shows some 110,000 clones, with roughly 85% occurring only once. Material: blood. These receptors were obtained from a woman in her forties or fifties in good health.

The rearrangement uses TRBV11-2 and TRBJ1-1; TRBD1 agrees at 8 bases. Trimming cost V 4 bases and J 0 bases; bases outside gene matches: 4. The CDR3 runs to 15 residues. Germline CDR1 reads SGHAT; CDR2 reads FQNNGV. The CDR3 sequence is CASSSDRVMNTEAFF. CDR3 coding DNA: TGTGCCAGCAGCTCGGACAGGGTCATGAACACTGAAGCTTTCTTT.

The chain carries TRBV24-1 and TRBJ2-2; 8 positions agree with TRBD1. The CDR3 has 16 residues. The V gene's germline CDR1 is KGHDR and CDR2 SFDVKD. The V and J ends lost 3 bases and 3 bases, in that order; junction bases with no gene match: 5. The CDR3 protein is CATSDRTGSDTGELFF. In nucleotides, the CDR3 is TGTGCCACCAGTGATAGGACAGGGAGTGACACCGGGGAGCTGTTTTTT.

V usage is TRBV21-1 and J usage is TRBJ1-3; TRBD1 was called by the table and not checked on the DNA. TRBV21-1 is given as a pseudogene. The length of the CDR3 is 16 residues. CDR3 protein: CASSNRQGSSGNTIYF. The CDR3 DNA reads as TGTGCCAGCAGCAATAGACAGGGTAGCTCTGGAAACACCATATATTTT.

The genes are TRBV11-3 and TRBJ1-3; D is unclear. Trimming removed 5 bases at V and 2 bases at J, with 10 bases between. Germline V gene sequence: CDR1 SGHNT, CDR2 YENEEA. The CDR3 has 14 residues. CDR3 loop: CASSTRAAGNTIYF. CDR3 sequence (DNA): TGTGCCAGCAGCACCCGGGCGGCTGGAAACACCATATATTTT.

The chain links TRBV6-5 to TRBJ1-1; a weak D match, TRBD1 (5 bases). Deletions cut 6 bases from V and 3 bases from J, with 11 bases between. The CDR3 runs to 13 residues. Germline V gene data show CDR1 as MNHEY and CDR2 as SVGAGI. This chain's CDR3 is CASSFDRDTEAFF. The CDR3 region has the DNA TGTGCCAGCAGCTTCGACAGAGACACTGAAGCTTTCTTT.

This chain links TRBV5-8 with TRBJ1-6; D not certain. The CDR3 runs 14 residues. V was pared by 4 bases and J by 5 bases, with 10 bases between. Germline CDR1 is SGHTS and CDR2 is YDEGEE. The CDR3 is CASSPAAHNSPLHF. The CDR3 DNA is TGTGCCAGCAGCCCCGCCGCGCATAATTCACCCCTCCACTTT.

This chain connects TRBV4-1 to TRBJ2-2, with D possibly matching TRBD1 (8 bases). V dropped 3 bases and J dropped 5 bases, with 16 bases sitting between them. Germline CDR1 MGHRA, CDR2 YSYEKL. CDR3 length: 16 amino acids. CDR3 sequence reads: CASSHPGQGGTGELFF. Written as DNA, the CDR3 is TGCGCCAGCAGCCATCCTGGACAGGGAGGGACCGGGGAGCTGTTTTTT.

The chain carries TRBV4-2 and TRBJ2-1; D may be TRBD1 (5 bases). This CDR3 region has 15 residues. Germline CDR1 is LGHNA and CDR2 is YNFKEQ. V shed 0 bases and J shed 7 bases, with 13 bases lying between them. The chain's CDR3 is CASSQENSRGNEQFF. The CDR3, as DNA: TGTGCCAGCAGCCAAGAAAATTCTAGGGGAAATGAGCAGTTCTTC.

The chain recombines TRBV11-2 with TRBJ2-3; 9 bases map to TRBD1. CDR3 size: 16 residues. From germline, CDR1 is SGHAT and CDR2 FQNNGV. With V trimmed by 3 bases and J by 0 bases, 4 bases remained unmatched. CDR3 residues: CASSFVTGGSTDTQYF. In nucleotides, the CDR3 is TGTGCCAGCAGCTTTGTGACAGGGGGTAGCACAGATACGCAGTATTTT.

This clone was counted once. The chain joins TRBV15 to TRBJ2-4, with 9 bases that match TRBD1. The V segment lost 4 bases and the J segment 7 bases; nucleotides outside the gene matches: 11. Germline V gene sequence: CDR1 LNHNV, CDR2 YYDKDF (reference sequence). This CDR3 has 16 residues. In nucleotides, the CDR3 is TGTGCCACCAGCACCGCCGGCCGGGACAGGGTGAACATTCAGTACTTC. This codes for CATSTAGRDRVNIQYF.

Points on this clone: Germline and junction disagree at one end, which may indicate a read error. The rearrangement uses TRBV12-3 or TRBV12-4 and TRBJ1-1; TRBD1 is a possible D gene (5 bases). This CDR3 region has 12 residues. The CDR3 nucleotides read TGTGCCAGCAATTTAGGGGTTGCTGAAGCTTTCTTT. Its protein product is CASNLGVAEAFF.

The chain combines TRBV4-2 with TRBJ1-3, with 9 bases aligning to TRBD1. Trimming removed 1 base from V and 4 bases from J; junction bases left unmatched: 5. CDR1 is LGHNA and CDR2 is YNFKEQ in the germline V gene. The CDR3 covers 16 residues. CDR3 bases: TGTGCCAGCAGCCAAGGCAACAGGGGGCTCGGAAACACCATATATTTT. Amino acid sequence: CASSQGNRGLGNTIYF.

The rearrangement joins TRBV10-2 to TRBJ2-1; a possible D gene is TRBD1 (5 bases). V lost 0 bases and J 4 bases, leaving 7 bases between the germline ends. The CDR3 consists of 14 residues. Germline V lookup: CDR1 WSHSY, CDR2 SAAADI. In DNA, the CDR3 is TGCGCCAGCAGTGAGTCGGGGCCATACAATGAGCAGTTCTTC. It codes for CASSESGPYNEQFF.